This entry lists 11 T cell receptor beta chains sequenced from one sample in a study of neoadjuvant nivolumab and ipilimumab in lung cancer. The repertoire was sequenced with immunoSEQ multiplex PCR; TCRdb's copy has only in-frame clones and lacks some. The table lists approximately 20,000 clones, 85% to 90% of them singletons. The sample in question was peripheral blood, obtained before neoadjuvant nivolumab, alone or with ipilimumab. These receptors all stem from an adult with non-small cell lung cancer.

In its sample, this clone was seen once. The chain is built from TRBV4-2 and TRBJ2-1; TRBD1 might be the D (6 bases). CDR3 length equals 18 residues. CDR1 is LGHNA and CDR2 is YNFKEQ in the germline V gene. Trimming left V 1 base short and J 10 bases short, with 26 bases between. The CDR3 reads CASSQADSGTTTTIEQFF. The CDR3 region has the DNA TGTGCCAGCAGCCAAGCCGACAGTGGGACAACCACTACAATAGAGCAGTTCTTC.

The chain links TRBV6-1 to TRBJ1-5; D call uncertain. Trimming took off 7 bases at V and 0 bases at J, with 7 bases between the two ends. The germline V gene encodes CDR1 MNHNS and CDR2 SASEGT. The CDR3 has 13 residues. The CDR3 region has the DNA TGTGCCAGCATGATTGGTAGCAATCAGCCCCAGCATTTT. Protein sequence: CASMIGSNQPQHF.

The chain is built from TRBV6-5 and TRBJ2-7, with D perhaps matching TRBD1 (5 bases). Trimming shortened V by 6 bases and J by 3 bases, and 18 bases separated the two germline ends. CDR1 is MNHEY, CDR2 SVGAGI, per germline. The CDR3 runs to 15 residues. The chain's CDR3 is CASSPNRGEDYEQYF. The CDR3 region has the DNA TGTGCCAGCAGCCCCAATAGGGGTGAGGACTACGAGCAGTACTTC.

The rearrangement links TRBV11-2 to TRBJ2-7; 9 nucleotides line up with TRBD1. J lost 2 bases, V lost 1 base, and 9 bases had no gene match. This CDR3 has 17 residues. The germline gives CDR1 SGHAT, CDR2 FQNNGV. CDR3 bases: TGTGCCAGCAGCTTAGCCGAGTGGGGACAGGGAGCCTACGAGCAGTACTTC. This gives the protein CASSLAEWGQGAYEQYF.

CDR3 sequence (DNA): TGTGCCAGCAGTTTGGCCAGGGCCTATGGCTACACCTTC. Encoded protein: CASSLARAYGYTF. This sequence joins TRBV28 and TRBJ1-2; D is possibly TRBD1 (5 bases). The CDR3 length is 13 residues. Germline V gives CDR1 MDHEN, CDR2 SYDVKM. Trimming stripped 3 bases from V and 4 bases from J, with 9 bases between.

The rearrangement uses TRBV7-9 and TRBJ2-4, with D possibly TRBD1 on 6 matching bases. This CDR3 spans 16 amino acids. The germline gives CDR1 SEHNR, CDR2 FQNEAQ (reference sequence). Deletions cut 5 bases from V and 9 bases from J, with 23 bases between. CDR3 residues: CASSPIGKGGEGIQYF. In DNA form, the CDR3 reads TGTGCCAGCAGCCCGATTGGGAAAGGGGGAGAAGGCATTCAGTACTTC.

The rearrangement joins TRBV6-6 to TRBJ2-1; D tentatively reads TRBD1 or TRBD2 (6 bases each). This CDR3 has 16 residues. Germline V gene sequence: CDR1 MNHNY, CDR2 SVGAGI (reference sequence). Trimming took off 2 bases at V and 6 bases at J, with 17 bases between the two ends. CDR3 residues: CASSYLWTAGGNEQFF. CDR3 nucleotide sequence: TGTGCCAGCAGTTACCTTTGGACAGCGGGCGGCAATGAGCAGTTCTTC.

The chain has TRBV5-8 and TRBJ2-3, with TRBD2 matching 10 bases. Germline CDR1 reads SGHTS; CDR2 reads YDEGEE. The CDR3 contains 12 residues. With 0 bases clipped from V and 14 bases from J, the junction kept 3 bases outside the gene matches. This chain's CDR3 is CASSLASGRPYF. The CDR3 DNA reads TGTGCCAGCAGCTTGGCTAGCGGGAGACCGTATTTT.

CDR3 region: CASSSRGGQNYGYTF. The CDR3 DNA follows: TGTGCCAGCAGCTCAAGGGGGGGCCAGAACTATGGCTACACCTTC. The chain is built from TRBV9 and TRBJ1-2, with D possibly TRBD1 on 6 matching bases. CDR1 is SGDLS, CDR2 YYNGEE, per germline. This CDR3 has 15 residues. Trimming left V 4 bases short and J 2 bases short, with 15 bases between.

V usage is TRBV29-1 and J usage is TRBJ1-1; 7 bases agree with TRBD1. The CDR3 covers 14 residues. Germline values: CDR1 SQVTM, CDR2 ANQGSEA. Trimming cost V 7 bases and J 0 bases; bases outside gene matches: 8. For the CDR3, the DNA is TGCAGCGGCCGACAGGGTGCGGTGAACACTGAAGCTTTCTTT. Residues: CSGRQGAVNTEAFF.

This CDR3 reads CASSLDRTGTAFF. The CDR3 nucleotides read TGTGCCAGCAGCTTAGATCGGACAGGGACAGCTTTCTTT. This chain joins TRBV11-2 and TRBJ1-1; 8 positions match TRBD1. Germline CDR1 is SGHAT and CDR2 is FQNNGV. The CDR3 runs to 13 residues. J gave up 10 bases and V 0 bases, and 4 bases lay outside the gene matches.